Following are 18 T cell receptor beta chains from one sample sequenced in a study of control samples from healthy donors and cancer patients. The assay was immunoSEQ multiplex PCR, and TCRdb's table has in-frame clones only and misses some. The table includes approximately 140,000 clones, roughly nine tenths detected once. Material for sequencing was blood. These receptors were taken from a woman aged 25 to 45 in good health.

The chain employs TRBV30 and TRBJ2-5; 7 bases agree with TRBD2. The CDR3 is 13 amino acids. Germline CDR1 and CDR2: GTSNPN and SVGIG (reference sequence). The J segment lost 0 bases and the V segment lost 4 bases, leaving 2 bases of the junction unmatched. CDR3 bases: TGTGCCTGGAAGCGGGACCACCAAGAGACCCAGTACTTC. Translating it yields CAWKRDHQETQYF.

This chain uses TRBV7-2 with TRBJ2-1; D is possibly TRBD2 (5 bases). V was cut by 2 bases and J by 10 bases, with 18 bases left in between. The CDR3 is 15 residues long. Germline V gives CDR1 SGHTA, CDR2 FQGNSA. CDR3 sequence (DNA): TGTGCCAGCAGCTTAAGGCGCGAGGGAGTAGGAGAGCAGTTCTTC. As protein: CASSLRREGVGEQFF. The variable domain in full, completed from reference TRBV7-2 and TRBJ2-1, reads GAGVSQSPSNKVTEKGKDVELRCDPISGHTALYWYRQSLGQGLEFLIYFQGNSAPDKSGLPSDRFSAERTGGSVSTLTIQRTQQEDSAVYLCASSLRREGVGEQFFGPGTRLTVL.

The chain combines TRBV5-1 with TRBJ2-3; D unresolved. Trimming cost V 0 bases and J 0 bases, with 8 bases left between them. Germline assignment: CDR1 SGHRS and CDR2 YFSETQ. The CDR3 sequence is 15 residues long. The CDR3 is CASSLEDASTDTQYF. The CDR3 DNA sequence: TGCGCCAGCAGCTTGGAGGATGCCAGCACAGATACGCAGTATTTT.

In DNA form, the CDR3 reads TGCGCCAGCAGCTTGGCTGGCTTCACAGATACGCAGTATTTT. It encodes CASSLAGFTDTQYF. The rearrangement joins TRBV5-1 to TRBJ2-3; D is uncertain. The CDR3 runs to 14 residues. Trimming removed 0 bases from V and 2 bases from J, with 7 bases in between. Germline CDR1 SGHRS, CDR2 YFSETQ.

The rearrangement joins TRBV19 to TRBJ1-6, with D tentatively TRBD1 (5 bases). Between the trimmed V and J ends, which lost 3 bases and 8 bases, there was a span of 11 bases. The CDR3 runs to 14 residues. CDR1 and CDR2 from the germline V gene are LNHDA and SQIVND (reference sequence). The CDR3 nucleotides are TGTGCCAGTAGTATCTGGGGGGGGGATTCACCCCTCCACTTT. This encodes CASSIWGGDSPLHF. The full variable domain, in which reference TRBV19 and TRBJ1-6 provide the parts outside the CDR3, is DGGITQSPKYLFRKEGQNVTLSCEQNLNHDAMYWYRQDPGQGLRLIYYSQIVNDFQKGDIAEGYSVSREKKESFPLTVTSAQKNPTAFYLCASSIWGGDSPLHFGNGTRLTVT.

This rearrangement joins TRBV25-1 to TRBJ2-5, with 10 bases matching TRBD1. V lost 5 bases and J lost 1; bases outside the gene matches: 7. The CDR3 loop spans 16 amino acids. Germline V gene sequence: CDR1 MGHDK, CDR2 SYGVNS. CDR3 region: CASSPGQGDFQETQYF. CDR3 nucleotide sequence: TGTGCCAGCAGTCCCGGACAGGGGGACTTCCAAGAGACCCAGTACTTC.

This rearrangement joins TRBV19 to TRBJ1-5; D not resolved. The V end lost 1 base, the J end lost 1 base, and 5 bases lay between the germline ends. Germline V CDR1 and CDR2: LNHDA, SQIVND (reference sequence). This CDR3 comprises 14 residues. CDR3 amino acids: CASSIGGSNQPQHF. In DNA, the CDR3 is TGTGCCAGTAGTATAGGCGGGAGCAATCAGCCCCAGCATTTT.

The chain joins TRBV10-3 to TRBJ2-5; D possibly corresponds to TRBD2 (5 bases). V lost 8 bases, J lost 4 bases, and 20 bases lay in between. The CDR3 contains 15 residues. Per the germline V gene, CDR1 is ENHRY and CDR2 is SYGVKD. CDR3 in amino acids: CAISPRGSDLETQYF. The CDR3 bases are TGTGCCATCTCACCCCGAGGGAGTGACCTAGAGACCCAGTACTTC.

The chain couples TRBV7-2 to TRBJ2-1, with TRBD1 matching 8 bases. The CDR3 length is 16 residues. V trimming: 5 bases; J trimming: 5 bases; junction bases outside the gene matches: 11. Germline loops: CDR1 SGHTA, CDR2 FQGNSA. For the CDR3, the DNA is TGTGCCAGCAGCCGCGAGACCGGGACAGGAAACAATGAGCAGTTCTTC. Amino acids: CASSRETGTGNNEQFF.

The sample holds one count of this clone. The chain combines TRBV27 with TRBJ2-3; D possibly uses TRBD1 or TRBD2 (6 bases each). The CDR3 consists of 15 residues. Germline loops: CDR1 MNHEY, CDR2 SMNVEV (reference sequence). V was cut by 3 bases and J by 2 bases, with 12 bases left in between. CDR3 DNA sequence: TGTGCCAGCAGTTTGCAGGGGAGGCTCACAGATACGCAGTATTTT. Its translation: CASSLQGRLTDTQYF.

The V call is TRBV28, the J call TRBJ1-2; TRBD1 is a possible D gene (5 bases). The germline V and J ends were trimmed by 5 bases and 6 bases, with 16 bases remaining between them. The germline CDR1 and CDR2 sequences are MDHEN and SYDVKM. CDR3 length: 14 amino acids. In DNA form, the CDR3 reads TGTGCCAGCAGTCCCGGGGGGAGGGTCGATGGCTACACCTTC. This sequence encodes CASSPGGRVDGYTF.

This clone turned up a few times. V usage is TRBV4-1 and J usage is TRBJ1-5; D remains unclear. V was cut by 4 bases and J by 0 bases, with 13 bases left in between. The CDR3 loop spans 16 amino acids. CDR1 and CDR2 from the germline V gene are MGHRA and YSYEKL. This CDR3 is CASSPVTQSSNQPQHF. The CDR3 region has the DNA TGCGCCAGCAGCCCTGTTACACAGAGTAGCAATCAGCCCCAGCATTTT.

The chain uses TRBV6-5 and TRBJ2-3; TRBD1 might be the D (5 bases). Trimming stripped 2 bases from V and 0 bases from J, with 12 bases between. Germline-derived CDR1 and CDR2 are MNHEY and SVGAGI. The CDR3 extends over 16 amino acids. The CDR3: CASSYGAYGSTDTQYF. The DNA of the CDR3 is TGTGCCAGCAGTTACGGGGCGTACGGCAGCACAGATACGCAGTATTTT.

The rearrangement uses TRBV7-9 and TRBJ2-5; 11 nucleotides agree with TRBD2. The CDR3 is made up of 17 amino acids. V shed 5 bases and J 2 bases; nucleotides not matched to a gene: 10. Germline CDR1 and CDR2: SEHNR and FQNEAQ (reference sequence). The CDR3 region has the DNA TGTGCCAGCAGCCCGTGGACTAGCGGGTATACGCAAGAGACCCAGTACTTC. Protein: CASSPWTSGYTQETQYF.

The rearrangement uses TRBV19 and TRBJ2-7, with TRBD2 matching 13 bases. With V trimmed by 5 bases and J by 1 base, 2 bases remained unmatched. The CDR3 length is 15 residues. Germline-derived CDR1 and CDR2 are LNHDA and SQIVND (reference sequence). The CDR3 here is CASSPGLAGSYEQYF. CDR3 nucleotide sequence: TGTGCCAGTAGTCCGGGACTAGCGGGATCCTACGAGCAGTACTTC.

V and J are TRBV3-1 (or the pseudogene TRBV3-2) and TRBJ2-1, with 10 bases fitting TRBD2. The CDR3 totals 17 residues. The germline CDR1 and CDR2 sequences are LGHDT and YNNKEL (reference sequence). Germline trimming cut 0 bases from V and 7 bases from J; bases unmatched to any gene: 9. CDR3 nucleotides: TGTGCCAGCAGCCAAGATCCTCCACGGACTAGCGGAAATGAGCAGTTCTTC. The encoded protein is CASSQDPPRTSGNEQFF.

This chain links TRBV6-5 with TRBJ1-1; 9 nucleotides agree with TRBD1. The trim removed 9 bases at V and 5 bases at J, leaving 4 bases unmatched. This CDR3 comprises 12 residues. Germline loops: CDR1 MNHEY, CDR2 SVGAGI. In DNA, the CDR3 is TGTGCCAGTTACAGGGGGCAAACTGAAGCTTTCTTT. This codes for CASYRGQTEAFF.

This clone was picked up a small number of times. In nucleotides, the CDR3 is TGTGCCAGCAAAAGACTCGGACAAGAGACCCAGTACTTC. As protein: CASKRLGQETQYF. The V call is TRBV3-1 (or the pseudogene TRBV3-2), the J call TRBJ2-5; D uncertain. The germline V gene has CDR1 LGHDT and CDR2 YNNKEL (reference sequence). The CDR3 sequence is 13 residues long. Trimming took 7 bases from V and 2 from J, leaving 11 bases between them.